One sample yielded the 10 T cell receptor beta chains listed below, sequenced in a study of blood T cell repertoires in COVID-19 (dated by TCRdb to 2018 to 2021). Libraries came from the immunoSEQ multiplex PCR assay. The table was pulled from immuneACCESS by TCRdb, which kept in-frame rearrangements only. Such tables lose some clones; where checked, under half of the loss comes from unresolved V genes, and the rest has no known cause. The sample data list roughly 200,000 clones, and about four fifths of these were observed just once. The top ten hold 6.9% of the sample. The sample comprised peripheral blood. Receptors originate from a man aged 60 to 69 with acute or convalescent COVID-19.

V gene TRBV5-1 combines with J gene TRBJ2-1; TRBD2 aligns across 7 bases. Germline V lookup: CDR1 SGHRS, CDR2 YFSETQ. V was clipped by 1 base and J by 5 bases; unmatched bases: 6. The CDR3 is made up of 15 amino acids. The CDR3 reads CASSLLGGIDNEQFF. The DNA of the CDR3 is TGCGCCAGCAGCTTGCTCGGGGGGATTGACAATGAGCAGTTCTTC.

This sequence joins TRBV30 and TRBJ2-3; D call uncertain. The CDR3 spans 14 residues. CDR1 is GTSNPN, CDR2 SVGIG, per germline (reference sequence). With 3 bases removed from V and 1 base from J, the gap between germline ends came to 11 bases. CDR3 bases: TGTGCCTGGAGCCGTTTGACTGGCACAGATACGCAGTATTTT. This sequence encodes CAWSRLTGTDTQYF.

The chain carries TRBV29-1 and TRBJ1-3; TRBD1 agrees at 8 bases. In germline, CDR1 is SQVTM, CDR2 ANQGSEA. The CDR3 runs 15 residues. The V segment lost 4 bases and the J segment 4 bases; nucleotides outside the gene matches: 9. The chain's CDR3 is CSVGQGSSRGNTIYF. The CDR3 region has the DNA TGCAGCGTTGGACAGGGGAGTTCTAGGGGAAACACCATATATTTT.

This chain uses TRBV5-1 with TRBJ1-6; D gene ambiguous. V lost 0 bases to trimming and J lost 10 bases, with 14 bases between them. The germline CDR1 and CDR2 sequences are SGHRS and YFSETQ. The CDR3 loop spans 15 amino acids. Written as DNA, the CDR3 is TGCGCCAGCAGCTTGGCCGGGGTTCTAGGATCACCCCTCCACTTT. This encodes CASSLAGVLGSPLHF.

This clone appeared a few times. The V gene is TRBV6-5, the J gene TRBJ2-7, with a tentative D call TRBD1 (6 bases). Trimming cost V 6 bases and J 1 base, with 13 bases left between them. Germline V gives CDR1 MNHEY, CDR2 SVGAGI. The CDR3 runs 14 residues. CDR3 sequence (DNA): TGTGCCAGCAGGAGGGGCAGGGGTTCCTACGAGCAGTACTTC. This sequence encodes CASRRGRGSYEQYF.

The chain recombines TRBV19 with TRBJ2-1, with 7 bases fitting TRBD2. Trimming cost V 3 bases and J 0 bases; bases outside gene matches: 8. Germline CDR1 reads LNHDA; CDR2 reads SQIVND (reference sequence). This CDR3 comprises 17 residues. This CDR3 is CASSMWARGVSYNEQFF. CDR3 nucleotide sequence: TGTGCCAGTAGTATGTGGGCTCGGGGGGTCTCCTACAATGAGCAGTTCTTC.

The gene calls are TRBV3-1 (or the pseudogene TRBV3-2) and TRBJ2-7; 7 bases match TRBD2. V was clipped by 4 bases and J by 1 base; unmatched bases: 4. This CDR3 comprises 14 residues. CDR1 and CDR2 from the germline V gene are LGHDT and YNNKEL (reference sequence). Written as DNA, the CDR3 is TGTGCCAGCAGCCCTAGCGGTACGTCCTACGAGCAGTACTTC. This translates into CASSPSGTSYEQYF.

CDR3 nucleotide sequence: TGTGCCAGCAGTCCCAGGGAGGGAGCTGAAGCTTTCTTT. This codes for CASSPREGAEAFF. This chain joins TRBV27 and TRBJ1-1; TRBD1 might be the D (5 bases). The CDR3 totals 13 residues. Trimming shortened V by 5 bases and J by 6 bases, and 13 bases separated the two germline ends. CDR1 is MNHEY, CDR2 SMNVEV, per germline (reference sequence).

The chain carries TRBV10-3 and TRBJ2-1; 8 nucleotides align to TRBD1. This CDR3 has 13 amino acids. The germline CDR1 and CDR2 sequences are ENHRY and SYGVKD. The trim removed 2 bases at V and 13 bases at J, leaving 7 bases unmatched. CDR3 nucleotide sequence: TGTGCCATCAGTGAGCGGACAGGGTTGACCCAGTTCTTC. It encodes CAISERTGLTQFF.

The rearrangement uses TRBV2 and TRBJ2-7; D is perhaps TRBD2 (6 bases). Trimming took 3 bases from V and 6 from J, leaving 12 bases between them. The CDR3 sequence is 13 residues long. Germline V lookup: CDR1 SNHLY, CDR2 FYNNEI. CDR3 protein: CASSEVHGGEQYF. The CDR3 DNA sequence: TGTGCCAGCAGTGAGGTCCACGGGGGCGAGCAGTACTTC.